One sample yielded the 9 T cell receptor beta chains listed below, sequenced in a study of tumor T cells in aggressive B-cell lymphoma. The table came from immunoSEQ multiplex PCR; TCRdb's copy has only in-frame clones and leaves some out. The data contain about 7,900 clones, about 80% of them singletons. Sequencing input: tumor tissue. All receptors derive from an adult with diffuse large B cell lymphoma.

The chain has TRBV11-2 and TRBJ2-3; D ambiguous. The CDR3 is 15 residues long. The germline V gene encodes CDR1 SGHAT and CDR2 FQNNGV. The V and J ends lost 0 bases and 3 bases respectively, with 10 bases between them. The CDR3 here is CASSLDLPLTDTQYF. The CDR3 DNA reads TGTGCCAGCAGCTTAGACCTACCCTTAACAGATACGCAGTATTTT.

The V and J genes are TRBV7-9 and TRBJ2-5; D is possibly TRBD1 (5 bases). The CDR3 totals 14 residues. The germline V gene encodes CDR1 SEHNR and CDR2 FQNEAQ (reference sequence). The V gene lost 5 bases and the J gene lost 3 bases, with 13 bases spanning the gap. CDR3 nucleotide sequence: TGTGCCAGCAGCCACAATTTAGGGGAAGAGACCCAGTACTTC. Its protein is CASSHNLGEETQYF.

The chain recombines TRBV5-1 with TRBJ2-7, with D perhaps TRBD1 (6 bases). The CDR3 loop spans 13 amino acids. Trimming took 4 bases from V and 2 from J, leaving 10 bases between them. CDR1 is SGHRS, CDR2 YFSETQ, per germline. The CDR3 reads CASSLRDTYEQYF. In DNA, the CDR3 is TGCGCCAGCAGCCTCCGGGACACCTACGAGCAGTACTTC.

J is TRBJ1-1 and V is TRBV15; D uncertain. CDR1 and CDR2 (germline): LNHNV, YYDKDF (reference sequence). CDR3 length: 14 residues. Trimming left V 1 base short and J 6 bases short, with 12 bases between. The CDR3 region is CATSRGGGSAEAFF. The CDR3 nucleotides are TGTGCCACCAGCAGAGGTGGCGGTAGCGCTGAAGCTTTCTTT.

V is TRBV2 and J is TRBJ2-3, with 9 bases aligning to TRBD2. Unmatched junction bases numbered 4, after V lost 9 bases and J lost 3 bases. This CDR3 contains 13 residues. CDR1 is SNHLY and CDR2 is FYNNEI in the germline V gene. As DNA, the CDR3 is TGTGCCAGTAGCGGGAGAGGGACAGATACGCAGTATTTT. Amino acid sequence: CASSGRGTDTQYF.

The chain carries TRBV28 and TRBJ2-7, with 7 positions matching TRBD2. V lost 4 bases, J lost 9 bases, and 15 bases stayed unmatched. The CDR3 has 15 amino acids. Germline V gives CDR1 MDHEN, CDR2 SYDVKM. The chain's CDR3 is CASSSPGAGRVWQYF. CDR3 sequence (DNA): TGTGCCAGCAGTTCCCCAGGAGCGGGACGAGTCTGGCAGTACTTC.

This chain joins TRBV7-9 and TRBJ2-1; TRBD2 matches 9 bases. Germline assignment: CDR1 SEHNR and CDR2 FQNEAQ (reference sequence). The CDR3 extends over 16 amino acids. V lost 5 bases, J lost 5 bases, and 10 bases stayed unmatched. The CDR3 loop reads CASSPPGTSWNNEQFF. The CDR3 coding sequence is TGTGCCAGCAGCCCCCCCGGGACTAGCTGGAACAATGAGCAGTTCTTC.

In this sample, this clone turned up a few times. This chain uses TRBV19 with TRBJ2-2; tentative D call: TRBD1 (5 bases). Per germline, CDR1 LNHDA and CDR2 SQIVND (reference sequence). There are 15 residues in the CDR3. V lost 1 base, J lost 5 bases, and 11 bases lay in between. CDR3 DNA sequence: TGTGCCAGTAGTATAGCCCAGGGTAGGACCGGGGAGCTGTTTTTT. This codes for CASSIAQGRTGELFF. Full variable domain (outside the CDR3, taken from reference TRBV19 and TRBJ2-2): DGGITQSPKYLFRKEGQNVTLSCEQNLNHDAMYWYRQDPGQGLRLIYYSQIVNDFQKGDIAEGYSVSREKKESFPLTVTSAQKNPTAFYLCASSIAQGRTGELFFGEGSRLTVL.

The table lists this clone with a count of one. This sequence joins TRBV4-1 and TRBJ2-2, with a possible D match to TRBD2 (6 bases). This CDR3 has 15 residues. The V end was cut by 2 bases, the J end by 4 bases, with 11 bases between. The germline gives CDR1 MGHRA, CDR2 YSYEKL. CDR3 region: CASSQTGVGTGELFF. The CDR3 DNA follows: TGCGCCAGCAGCCAAACGGGAGTGGGCACCGGGGAGCTGTTTTTT.